This TCR beta chain was captured in a study of T-cell memory formation after mild COVID-19. Constant-segment primers served in 5'RACE that generated TCR alpha and TCR beta cDNA libraries bearing sample barcodes and UMIs. In TCRdb, the 5' RACE reads were re-called with MiXCR into one record per CDR3 protein. This sample has over 300,000 distinct CDR3 sequences, with around a fifth found just once. V was shortened by 2 bases and J by 6 bases, with 11 bases between the two germline ends. The germline CDR1 and CDR2 sequences are MNHEY and SVGEGT. The CDR3 runs to 13 residues. Worth noting for this clonotype: What it binds is unknown.

Overall study findings and caveats: Some clones that responded turned up in pre-infection memory, which suggests that cross-reactive memory joined in. CD4+ contracting clones were found mainly in CM and EM, and CD8+ ones in EMRA.

The sequence derives from a man aged 18-30 years who had mild COVID-19 (a few samples of this study predate the infection). Cell type and time point are not known. The J gene is TRBJ2-7, the V gene TRBV6-2 or TRBV6-3; no clear D gene. Specimen: PBMCs or a T cell subset sorted from them (not recorded which). CDR3 sequence (DNA): TGTGCCAGCAGTTACAACGGAGAGTTCGAGCAGTACTTC. It translates to CASSYNGEFEQYF.